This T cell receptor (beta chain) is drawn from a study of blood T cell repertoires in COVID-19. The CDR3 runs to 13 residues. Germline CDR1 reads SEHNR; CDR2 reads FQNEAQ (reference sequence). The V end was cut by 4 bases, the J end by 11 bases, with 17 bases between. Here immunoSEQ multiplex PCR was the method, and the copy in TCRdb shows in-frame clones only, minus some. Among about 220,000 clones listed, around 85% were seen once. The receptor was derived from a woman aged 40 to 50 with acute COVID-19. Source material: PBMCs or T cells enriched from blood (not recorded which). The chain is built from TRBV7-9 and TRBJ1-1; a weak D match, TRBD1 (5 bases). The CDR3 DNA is TGTGCCAGCAGCTCTCCAGGGTCCCCGAATGCTTTCTTT. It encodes CASSSPGSPNAFF.